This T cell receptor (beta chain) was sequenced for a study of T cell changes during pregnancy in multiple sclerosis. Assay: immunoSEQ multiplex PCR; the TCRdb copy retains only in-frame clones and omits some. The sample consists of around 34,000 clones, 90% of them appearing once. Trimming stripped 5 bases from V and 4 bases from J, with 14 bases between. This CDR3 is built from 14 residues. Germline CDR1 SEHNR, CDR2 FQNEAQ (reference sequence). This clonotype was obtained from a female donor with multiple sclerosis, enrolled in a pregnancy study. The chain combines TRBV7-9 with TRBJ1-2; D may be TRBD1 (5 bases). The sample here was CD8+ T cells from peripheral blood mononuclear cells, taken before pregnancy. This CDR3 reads CASSLQEGGYGYTF. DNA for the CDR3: TGTGCCAGCAGCCTACAGGAGGGTGGCTATGGCTACACCTTC.